This record covers a single T cell receptor (beta chain). The junction does not match germline at one end; this may be a read error. The investigators amplified TCR beta CDR3 regions from RNA transcripts. The HTBI primer set drove a first-round RT-PCR of the TCR CDR3. Each CDR3 protein gets one entry after TCRdb re-called the multiplex PCR reads with MiXCR. The profile shows roughly 500,000 distinct CDR3 sequences, roughly 13% of them singletons. The CDR3 covers 12 residues. Germline V gene lookup returns CDR1 LNHDA and CDR2 SQIVND (reference sequence). The sample is drawn from a study of T cells in Graves' hyperthyroidism and ophthalmopathy.

The source material was blood. This chain joins TRBV19 and TRBJ2-5; D is uncertain. The source is a woman in her twenties or thirties with Graves' hyperthyroidism that later progressed to Graves' ophthalmopathy. This CDR3 is CARSIPQETQYF. The CDR3, as DNA: TGTGCCAGAAGTATCCCCCAAGAGACCCAGTACTTC.